This TCR beta chain was recovered during a study of cytomegalovirus exposure and HLA in healthy donors. Study outcomes and limitations: TCR beta chains numbering approximately 150 were designated cytomegalovirus-associated. The study reported that TCR beta sequences accurately predicted HLA-A and HLA-B alleles in most subjects. Many donors carried some public TCRs, although rarity characterized most TCR sequences. HLA alleles were associated with 15,000 to 20,000 TCR beta sequences in a later analysis at 0.05 false discovery rate.

CDR3 length equals 16 residues. Use of 60 Vbeta and 13 Jbeta primers characterized the PCR. TCRdb's copy holds only in-frame clones and misses some; the assay was immunoSEQ multiplex PCR. The sample shows some 120,000 clones, roughly 80% of them seen only once. About this clone itself: Its antigen is still unknown.

The TCR originated in a man aged 18 to 30 in good health and CMV-seropositive. The chain is built from TRBV21-1 and TRBJ1-1; the table assigns TRBD1, which was not confirmed against the DNA. TRBV21-1 is designated a pseudogene. Sequencing was performed on PBMCs. The CDR3 region is CASSVEDSSMNTEAFF. CDR3 sequence (DNA): TGTGCCAGCAGCGTAGAGGACAGCTCGATGAACACTGAAGCTTTCTTT.